Listed below are T cell receptor beta chains from one sample, sequenced in a study of cutaneous CD30+ T cell lymphoproliferative disorder and hepatitis E. Some clones are missing from TCRdb's copy, which holds only in-frame ones; the method was immunoSEQ multiplex PCR. Here the sample spans fewer than 9,500 clones, 74% being singletons. The sample taken for sequencing was blood. The receptors originated from a human donor with a cutaneous T cell lymphoproliferative disorder associated with hepatitis E virus. The CDR3 runs from the conserved cysteine through the conserved F or W. D genes are given only for firm matches. The size of a clone is reported for some rows only, either as once, few or many, or as a class for expanded clones.

clone_size,j_call,d_call,v_call,cdr3_nt,cdr3_aa
.,TRBJ1-1,.,TRBV7-2,TGTGCCAGCAGCTCTCTCGCAGGGTCCGAAGCTTTCTTT,CASSSLAGSEAFF
.,TRBJ1-4,.,TRBV15,TGTGCCACCAGCAGAGTTAATGAAAAACTGTTTTTT,CATSRVNEKLFF
.,TRBJ2-1,TRBD2,TRBV18,TGTGCCAGCTCACCACTACCAGGGCGGGGGGGGATCGGTGAGCAGTTCTTC,CASSPLPGRGGIGEQFF
.,TRBJ1-1,.,TRBV4-3,TGCGCCAGCAGCCAAGATTTAGGATCTGGCACTGAAGCTTTCTTT,CASSQDLGSGTEAFF
.,TRBJ2-2,.,TRBV10-3,TGTGCCATCAGTGAGTTAGGGGACACGAACACCGGGGAGCTGTTTTTT,CAISELGDTNTGELFF
once,TRBJ2-7,.,TRBV5-1,TGCGCCAGCAGCTTGGGGGGCCTTCGGGGTCCCGAGCAGTACTTC,CASSLGGLRGPEQYF
.,TRBJ2-4,.,TRBV28,TGTGCCAGCAGTCGACCCGACAGTTCCAAAAACATTCAGTACTTC,CASSRPDSSKNIQYF
.,TRBJ1-1,.,TRBV28,TGTGCCAGCAGCGATAACAGGTTGCTGTTAGCTTTCTTT,CASSDNRLLLAFF
.,TRBJ2-3,TRBD1,TRBV18,TGTGCCAGCTCACCACCTAACGACAGGGGTACAGATACGCAGTATTTT,CASSPPNDRGTDTQYF
few,TRBJ2-7,.,TRBV7-9,TGTGCCAGCAGCTTATTGGGGGGCGGCCTATCGAAGTACTTC,CASSLLGGGLSKYF
.,TRBJ2-2,.,TRBV5-4,TGTGCCAGCAGCTCCGGGTCACCCATATCGAACACCGGGGAGCTGTTTTTT,CASSSGSPISNTGELFF
.,TRBJ2-4,.,TRBV11-2,TGTGCCAGCAGCCCGAAGGGGACCTGGGGTGGAAAAGCCAAAAACATTCAGTACTTC,CASSPKGTWGGKAKNIQYF
.,TRBJ1-1,.,TRBV4-1,TGCGCCAGCAGCCAAGTGGTGGCAGGGATGAACACTGAAGCTTTCTTT,CASSQVVAGMNTEAFF
once,TRBJ1-1,.,TRBV19,TGTGCCAGCGGCCTAGGACTTTTGCGGGGGAGGAAGAACACTGAAGCTTTCTTT,CASGLGLLRGRKNTEAFF
few,TRBJ1-3,.,TRBV7-9,TGTGCCAGCAGCTTCTCACCTGCAGACAGATTATATTTT,CASSFSPADRLYF
.,TRBJ2-1,TRBD1,TRBV12-5,TGTGCTAGTGGTTTCGGGACAGGGGGAAGCAATGAGCAGTTCTTC,CASGFGTGGSNEQFF
.,TRBJ1-5,TRBD1,TRBV5-8,TGTGCCAGCAGCCGGACAGGTCAGCCCCAGCATTTT,CASSRTGQPQHF
.,TRBJ2-2,.,TRBV7-2,TGTGCCAGCAGCTTAGCGCGAGCAGGGGCCGGGGAGCTGTTTTTT,CASSLARAGAGELFF
.,TRBJ2-3,TRBD2,TRBV7-9,TGTGCCAGCAGCCCTCCAACCGCTAGCGGGAGGTTCGCAGATACGCAGTATTTT,CASSPPTASGRFADTQYF
once,TRBJ2-7,.,TRBV23-1,TGCGCCAGCAGGGGAAAGCGGGGACAGGTGGTCAGGGGCTACGAGCAGTACTTC,CASRGKRGQVVRGYEQYF
few,TRBJ1-1,TRBD1,TRBV5-1,TGCGCCAGCAGCCGACAGGGGACGGACACTGAAGCTTTCTTT,CASSRQGTDTEAFF
once,TRBJ2-2,TRBD2,TRBV5-4,TGTGCCAGCAGCCGAGAGGTAGCGGGAAGAACCGGGGAGCTGTTTTTT,CASSREVAGRTGELFF
.,TRBJ1-5,TRBD1,TRBV15,TGTGCCACCAGCGGAAGCGGACAGGGAAAGCAGCCCCAGCATTTT,CATSGSGQGKQPQHF
.,TRBJ2-5,TRBD1,TRBV28,TGTGCCAGTTCGGACAGGGTCCAAGAGACCCAGTACTTC,CASSDRVQETQYF
.,TRBJ2-2,.,TRBV5-4,TGTGCCAGCAGCTTGTTATTAGGGGAATCCGGGGAGCTGTTTTTT,CASSLLLGESGELFF
.,TRBJ2-7,.,TRBV27,TGTGCCAGCAGTTTAAGGGCAGTTCATTACTACGAGCAGTACTTC,CASSLRAVHYYEQYF
.,TRBJ2-3,.,TRBV30,TGTGCCTGGAGTGTAAGCCTCCAAGATACGCAGTATTTT,CAWSVSLQDTQYF
.,TRBJ2-5,.,TRBV4-1,TGCGCCAGCAGCCAAGGCCTGACTAGGGGTTCCGAGACCCAGTACTTC,CASSQGLTRGSETQYF
.,TRBJ2-1,.,TRBV20-1,TGCAGTGCTAGACTTGGAAATGAGCAGTTCTTC,CSARLGNEQFF
.,TRBJ1-4,.,TRBV21-1,TGTGCCAGCACCCCGAGCGGACAGGGAGATGAAAAACTGTTTTTT,CASTPSGQGDEKLFF
.,TRBJ1-5,.,TRBV5-6,TGTGCCAGCAGCTTGGGAGCAGGGAGTCAGCCCCAGCATTTT,CASSLGAGSQPQHF
once,TRBJ2-7,TRBD1,TRBV6-5,TGTGCCAGCACCTTAACCGGGACAGGATCCTACGAGCAGTACTTC,CASTLTGTGSYEQYF
.,TRBJ2-7,.,TRBV4-3,TGCGCCAGCAGCCCGGACCGGGAACACCTCTACGAGCAGTACTTC,CASSPDREHLYEQYF
.,TRBJ1-5,TRBD1,TRBV5-4,TGTGCCAGCATTATGACGACAGGGCGTCAGCCCCAGCATTTT,CASIMTTGRQPQHF
.,TRBJ2-1,TRBD1,TRBV4-1,TGCGCCAGCAGCCGGACAGGACGCCTCAATGAGCAGTTCTTC,CASSRTGRLNEQFF
.,TRBJ1-1,.,TRBV7-2,TGTGCCAGCAACGATAACTTGAACACTGAAGCTTTCTTT,CASNDNLNTEAFF
.,TRBJ2-5,.,TRBV9,TGTGCCAGCAGCGTAGGGCAGGGCAACCACGAGACCCAGTACTTC,CASSVGQGNHETQYF
once,TRBJ2-2,.,TRBV9,TGTGCCAGCAGCGTCGGGTTTAGTAGGGTTAACGGGGAGCTGTTTTTT,CASSVGFSRVNGELFF
.,TRBJ2-3,TRBD1,TRBV19,TGTGCCAGTAGTGAATCCGGGACAGTGACAGATACGCAGTATTTT,CASSESGTVTDTQYF
.,TRBJ2-7,.,TRBV6-1,TGTGCCAGTTCAACAGGGGGGGGGTACGAGCAGTACTTC,CASSTGGGYEQYF
once,TRBJ1-4,.,TRBV4-3,TGCGCCAGCAGCCAGCACAGGGCCCCCAATGAAAAACTGTTTTTT,CASSQHRAPNEKLFF
.,TRBJ1-3,.,TRBV27,TGTGCCAGCAGTTCCGGGCCTCACCCTGGAAACACCATATATTTT,CASSSGPHPGNTIYF
few,TRBJ2-7,.,TRBV29-1,TGCAGCGTTGAAGATCAAGGCTACGAGCAGTACTTC,CSVEDQGYEQYF
.,TRBJ2-2,.,TRBV7-2,TGTGCCAGCAGCACCCAGGAGGGAGGGGAGCTGTTTTTT,CASSTQEGGELFF
.,TRBJ2-1,.,TRBV19,TGTGCCAGTAGGGAATACAATGAGCAGTTCTTC,CASREYNEQFF
.,TRBJ2-3,TRBD2,TRBV6-1,TGTGCCAGCAGTGAAGGACTAGCCGGAGATACGCAGTATTTT,CASSEGLAGDTQYF
.,TRBJ1-2,TRBD1,TRBV4-3,TGCGCCAGCAGCCAAGATCGTTGGACAGGGGGCTTTTTCTATGGCTACACCTTC,CASSQDRWTGGFFYGYTF
.,TRBJ2-7,TRBD1,TRBV7-2,TGTGCCAGCAGCTTCTCCGGGACAGGGGGCTACGAGCAGTACTTC,CASSFSGTGGYEQYF
.,TRBJ1-1,.,TRBV11-2,TGTGCCAGCAGCCAATTAGGATGGGGGAACACTGAAGCTTTCTTT,CASSQLGWGNTEAFF
.,TRBJ2-3,TRBD1,TRBV2,TGTGCCAGCAGTGAAAGCCCGACCGGGACAGACTTCGACGATACGCAGTATTTT,CASSESPTGTDFDDTQYF
.,TRBJ2-2,.,TRBV6-4,TGTGCCAGCAGCCTCTCAGGGACCGGGGAGCTGTTTTTT,CASSLSGTGELFF
.,TRBJ1-1,.,TRBV19,TGTGCCAGCGGGACGGGGAACACTGAAGCTTTCTTT,CASGTGNTEAFF
.,TRBJ2-3,TRBD2,TRBV19,TGTGCCAGTAGTATCCGGCGGGGGGGCACAGATACGCAGTATTTT,CASSIRRGGTDTQYF
.,TRBJ1-1,.,TRBV5-1,TGCGCCAGCAGCTCGACGGCCTACAACACTGAAGCTTTCTTT,CASSSTAYNTEAFF
.,TRBJ2-5,.,TRBV7-2,TGTGCCAGCAGCTTAGTCTCCGGGACCTACGAGGAGCAGTACTTC,CASSLVSGTYEEQYF
.,TRBJ2-3,.,TRBV5-1,TGCGCCAGCAGCACTGGAATCACAGATACGCAGTATTTT,CASSTGITDTQYF
few,TRBJ2-1,.,TRBV5-4,TGTGCCAGCAGCTTCCCCGGCGGGGCGATGCGTTACAATGAGCAGTTCTTC,CASSFPGGAMRYNEQFF
.,TRBJ1-2,.,TRBV5-8,TGTGCCAGCAGCTTGAGGAACTATGGCTACACCTTC,CASSLRNYGYTF
.,TRBJ2-7,TRBD2,TRBV28,TGTGCCAGCAGTCAAGGACTAGCCTACGAGCAGTACTTC,CASSQGLAYEQYF